This record concerns one TCR beta chain sequence. Building the TCR beta libraries relied on iRepertoire HTBI primers, and CDR3 regions underwent Arm-PCR. TCRdb redid the calling of the multiplex PCR reads with MiXCR, one entry per CDR3 protein. Found here are around 460,000 distinct CDR3 sequences, 20% to 25% of them singletons; the top ten hold around 7%. The data stem from a study of regulatory T cells in long-lasting Graves disease. Deletions cut 5 bases from V and 0 bases from J, with 17 bases between. The CDR3 runs to 16 residues. Germline loops: CDR1 SQVTM, CDR2 ANQGSEA. Time point reported: persistent/refractory GD, antithyroid drugs over 5 years with positive TRAb. Scientists built the TCR library using RNA that was extracted from PBMCs.

This chain uses TRBV29-1 with TRBJ1-3; tentative D call: TRBD1 (5 bases). This TCR was recovered from a female donor with Graves disease. Sequencing used peripheral blood mononuclear cells (PBMCs), obtained when the disease was refractory, from a patient treated with antithyroid drugs. In DNA form, the CDR3 reads TGCAGCGTTTCTCTGGCAGGGACTTTCTCTGGAAACACCATATATTTT. Protein: CSVSLAGTFSGNTIYF. The whole variable domain, remainder taken from reference TRBV29-1 and TRBJ1-3, is SAVISQKPSRDICQRGTSLTIQCQVDSQVTMMFWYRQQPGQSLTLIATANQGSEATYESGFVIDKFPISRPNLTFSTLTVSNMSPEDSSIYLCSVSLAGTFSGNTIYFGEGSWLTVV.